The 27 T cell receptor beta chains listed next were all sequenced from one sample in a study of T cell repertoires in cytomegalovirus infection. Each CDR3 protein gets one entry after TCRdb re-called the reads with MiXCR. The table shows 110,000 or so distinct CDR3 sequences, with around 30% occurring only once. The antigens for these receptors are not known. This sample comprised CD8+ T cells from cultured PBMCs, obtained from culture after CMV antigen stimulation. These receptors all come from a human donor in good health (CMV status not recorded). Some clones in this sample may be carry-over from other donors' samples.

The chain links TRBV10-1 to TRBJ2-7; D gene unclear. Germline V gene lookup returns CDR1 WNHNN and CDR2 SYGVQD (reference sequence). This CDR3 is 13 amino acids long. Trimming removed 2 bases from V and 2 bases from J, with 7 bases in between. In DNA form, the CDR3 reads TGCGCCAGCAGTGAGGAGCCCCCCTACGAGCAGTACTTC. This encodes CASSEEPPYEQYF.

The genes are TRBV7-3 and TRBJ2-1; TRBD2 matches 8 bases. Unmatched junction bases numbered 3, after V lost 2 bases and J lost 3 bases. This CDR3 has 15 amino acids. The germline V gene encodes CDR1 SGHTA and CDR2 FQGTGA. CDR3 protein: CASSLAGGDYNEQFF. The CDR3 DNA follows: TGTGCCAGCAGCTTAGCGGGGGGTGACTACAATGAGCAGTTCTTC. The entire variable domain, with the rest obtained from reference TRBV7-3 and TRBJ2-1, is as follows: GAGVSQTPSNKVTEKGKYVELRCDPISGHTALYWYRQSLGQGPEFLIYFQGTGAADDSGLPNDRFFAVRPEGSVSTLKIQRTERGDSAVYLCASSLAGGDYNEQFFGPGTRLTVL.

This chain joins TRBV6-2 or TRBV6-3 and TRBJ2-1; 7 bases are shared with TRBD1. The ends lost 8 bases at V and 8 bases at J; junction bases unmatched: 12. This CDR3 has 14 amino acids. Germline V gives CDR1 MNHEY, CDR2 SVGEGT. The CDR3 bases are TGTGCCAGCTCCCAGACAGGGAATGGGGATGAGCAGTTCTTC. Amino acids: CASSQTGNGDEQFF.

The chain is built from TRBV20-1 and TRBJ2-1, with 12 bases aligning to TRBD2. There are 15 residues in the CDR3. V shed 6 bases and J 4 bases; nucleotides not matched to a gene: 7. The germline CDR1 and CDR2 sequences are DFQATT and SNEGSKA (reference sequence). This CDR3 is CSAVLAGGPYNEQFF. The CDR3 region has the DNA TGCAGTGCCGTACTAGCGGGGGGTCCTTACAATGAGCAGTTCTTC.

The rearrangement links TRBV11-2 to TRBJ2-5; a weak D match, TRBD2 (7 bases). Per germline, CDR1 SGHAT and CDR2 FQNNGV. The V gene lost 2 bases and the J gene lost 5 bases, with 18 bases spanning the gap. The CDR3 is 16 residues long. The CDR3 reads CASSLSRTGGRETQYF. The CDR3 nucleotides read TGTGCCAGCAGCTTAAGTCGTACGGGGGGCAGGGAGACCCAGTACTTC.

The rearrangement uses TRBV19 and TRBJ2-3, with D hard to call. Germline lookup yields CDR1 LNHDA and CDR2 SQIVND (reference sequence). V shed 6 bases and J shed 4 bases, with 17 bases lying between them. The CDR3 is made up of 15 amino acids. CDR3 region: CASRARDGLSDTQYF. CDR3 in DNA: TGTGCCAGTAGGGCCCGCGACGGGTTATCAGATACGCAGTATTTT.

This clonotype showed up many times. V gene TRBV7-2 combines with J gene TRBJ1-5; D may be TRBD1 (6 bases). The CDR3 runs to 14 residues. Germline loops: CDR1 SGHTA, CDR2 FQGNSA. Trimming removed 1 base from V and 5 bases from J, with 9 bases in between. The CDR3 sequence: CASSLDSGDQPQHF. The CDR3 DNA reads as TGTGCCAGCAGCTTAGATTCAGGGGATCAGCCCCAGCATTTT.

Ten or more counts support this clonotype. J is TRBJ1-1 and V is TRBV12-3 or TRBV12-4, with D hard to call. CDR3 length equals 14 residues. The V end was cut by 4 bases, the J end by 2 bases, with 11 bases between. The CDR3: CASSYGGSNTEAFF. CDR3 nucleotide sequence: TGTGCCAGCAGTTATGGAGGCAGTAACACTGAAGCTTTCTTT.

This clonotype has ten or more counts. The V and J genes are TRBV7-2 and TRBJ2-7, with TRBD2 matching 10 bases. Germline CDR1 reads SGHTA; CDR2 reads FQGNSA. CDR3 size: 18 residues. J gave up 0 bases and V 5 bases, and 13 bases lay outside the gene matches. CDR3 sequence (DNA): TGTGCCAGCAGCACCCGGACTAGCGGCCCGATTAGCTCCTACGAGCAGTACTTC. This translates into CASSTRTSGPISSYEQYF. Supplemented by reference TRBV7-2 and TRBJ2-7, the full variable domain reads GAGVSQSPSNKVTEKGKDVELRCDPISGHTALYWYRQSLGQGLEFLIYFQGNSAPDKSGLPSDRFSAERTGGSVSTLTIQRTQQEDSAVYLCASSTRTSGPISSYEQYFGPGTRLTVT.

V gene TRBV4-1 combines with J gene TRBJ2-3; D is perhaps TRBD1 (7 bases). There are 14 residues in the CDR3. V lost 6 bases and J lost 1, with 11 bases in between. CDR1 is MGHRA, CDR2 YSYEKL, per germline. The CDR3 bases are TGCGCCAGCAGGGGCAGGGGGGGCACAGATACGCAGTATTTT. This encodes CASRGRGGTDTQYF.

This clonotype appeared a few times. The V call is TRBV11-2, the J call TRBJ2-7, with 7 nucleotides matching TRBD1. The CDR3 is made up of 12 amino acids. The ends lost 5 bases at V and 6 bases at J; junction bases unmatched: 4. The V gene's germline CDR1 is SGHAT and CDR2 FQNNGV. The DNA for the CDR3 is TGTGCCAGCAGCGGGACAGCCGGCGAGCAGTACTTC. Translation gives CASSGTAGEQYF.

This clonotype was recorded a few times. J is TRBJ1-3 and V is TRBV20-1; D gene uncertain. From germline, CDR1 is DFQATT and CDR2 SNEGSKA (reference sequence). Between the trimmed V and J ends, which lost 1 base and 4 bases, there was a span of 17 bases. There are 16 residues in the CDR3. The CDR3 is CSARGGSSLEGNTIYF. In DNA, the CDR3 is TGCAGTGCTAGAGGTGGAAGTTCCCTGGAGGGAAACACCATATATTTT.

V and J are TRBV9 and TRBJ2-1; 7 positions agree with TRBD1. CDR3 length equals 13 residues. J lost 7 bases, V lost 0 bases, and 1 base had no gene match. Germline V gives CDR1 SGDLS, CDR2 YYNGEE. CDR3 sequence reads: CASSVDRGNEQFF. As DNA, the CDR3 is TGTGCCAGCAGCGTAGACAGGGGTAATGAGCAGTTCTTC.

This clonotype was counted between two and nine times. The J gene is TRBJ1-2, the V gene TRBV10-3, with 10 bases lining up with TRBD1. In germline, CDR1 is ENHRY, CDR2 SYGVKD. The ends lost 10 bases at V and 4 bases at J; junction bases unmatched: 9. This CDR3 has 14 amino acids. The CDR3 spells CATNGGTGAYGYTF. The CDR3 DNA sequence: TGTGCCACAAACGGGGGGACAGGGGCCTATGGCTACACCTTC.

This clonotype was seen many times. The V gene is TRBV7-6, the J gene TRBJ2-1, with D perhaps matching TRBD2 (7 bases). Looked up from germline, CDR1 is SGHVS and CDR2 is FNYEAQ. Trimming removed 0 bases at V and 5 bases at J, with 11 bases between. The CDR3 runs 15 residues. This chain's CDR3 is CASSLAGGLDNEQFF. As DNA, the CDR3 is TGTGCCAGCAGCTTAGCGGGGGGGCTCGACAATGAGCAGTTCTTC.

V and J are TRBV4-1 and TRBJ2-7; 12 nucleotides align to TRBD1. The V segment lost 3 bases and the J segment 7 bases; nucleotides outside the gene matches: 4. This CDR3 spans 14 amino acids. The germline CDR1 and CDR2 sequences are MGHRA and YSYEKL. CDR3 in amino acids: CASSQGQGAGEQYF. CDR3 coding DNA: TGCGCCAGCAGCCAGGGACAGGGGGCGGGTGAGCAGTACTTC.

V gene TRBV6-1 combines with J gene TRBJ2-3, with a tentative D call TRBD2 (5 bases). Trimming left V 0 bases short and J 4 bases short, with 14 bases between. The germline CDR1 and CDR2 sequences are MNHNS and SASEGT. The CDR3 sequence is 16 residues long. The CDR3 DNA reads as TGTGCCAGCAGTGAAGCCCCGTGGATAGCGCCAGATACGCAGTATTTT. It encodes CASSEAPWIAPDTQYF.

This clonotype has a handful of counts. This chain uses TRBV6-2 or TRBV6-3 with TRBJ1-1; D remains ambiguous. The CDR3 is made up of 15 amino acids. V lost 7 bases and J 2 bases, leaving 17 bases between the germline ends. The germline V gene encodes CDR1 MNHEY and CDR2 SVGEGT. The CDR3 here is CASTPWRQRNTEAFF. DNA for the CDR3: TGTGCCAGCACCCCCTGGAGGCAGAGAAACACTGAAGCTTTCTTT.

This clonotype was detected only once. One end of the junction varies from germline; a read error may be responsible. This chain uses TRBV15 with TRBJ2-3, with unresolved D. Per the germline V gene, CDR1 is LNHNV and CDR2 is YYDKDF (reference sequence). CDR3 length: 15 residues. For the CDR3, the DNA is TGTGCCACCAGCAGATCTCCCGCCCACACACATACGCAGTATTTT. Translation: CATSRSPAHTHTQYF.

The CDR3, as DNA: TGTGCCAGCAGCTTAGGTCTCCATGAGCAGTTCTTC. This codes for CASSLGLHEQFF. This chain joins TRBV11-2 and TRBJ2-1; no clear D gene. V was pared by 1 base and J by 8 bases, with 6 bases between. The germline V gene encodes CDR1 SGHAT and CDR2 FQNNGV. The CDR3 spans 12 residues.

This clonotype was seen a handful of times. Written as DNA, the CDR3 is TGTGCCAGCAGCTTAAGACAGGGGGCTGTCTACGAGCAGTACTTC. Its translation: CASSLRQGAVYEQYF. The chain joins TRBV7-9 to TRBJ2-7; 10 nucleotides match TRBD1. With V trimmed by 2 bases and J by 3 bases, 4 bases remained unmatched. Germline CDR1 and CDR2: SEHNR and FQNEAQ (reference sequence). The length of the CDR3 is 15 residues.

The rearrangement links TRBV6-2 or TRBV6-3 to TRBJ1-2; D unclear. The V and J ends lost 5 bases and 3 bases respectively, with 7 bases between them. CDR3 length: 12 amino acids. Germline values: CDR1 MNHEY, CDR2 SVGEGT. Here the CDR3 DNA reads TGTGCCAGCAGTGAGACCCACTATGGCTACACCTTC. It encodes CASSETHYGYTF.

The CDR3: CSVEDLPPRTGANVLTF. CDR3 nucleotides: TGCAGCGTTGAAGATCTTCCCCCTAGAACCGGGGCCAACGTCCTGACTTTC. The genes are TRBV29-1 and TRBJ2-6; D gene unclear. The CDR3 runs to 17 residues. Germline loops: CDR1 SQVTM, CDR2 ANQGSEA. Trimming left V 0 bases short and J 4 bases short, with 16 bases between.

The chain couples TRBV5-6 to TRBJ1-2; D is unresolved. This CDR3 is 14 amino acids long. Trimming removed 0 bases from V and 1 base from J, with 7 bases in between. The germline V gene encodes CDR1 SGHDT and CDR2 YYEEEE. The CDR3: CASSLDGSNYGYTF. The CDR3 nucleotides are TGTGCCAGCAGCTTGGACGGGAGTAACTATGGCTACACCTTC.

This chain joins TRBV11-2 and TRBJ2-5; the D gene is possibly TRBD1 (5 bases). Trimming cost V 4 bases and J 5 bases, with 23 bases left between them. CDR1 SGHAT and CDR2 FQNNGV come from the germline V gene. The CDR3 length is 17 residues. The CDR3 loop is CASSSWGRRTSIETQYF. The DNA for the CDR3 is TGTGCCAGCAGCTCCTGGGGCAGACGGACCTCCATTGAGACCCAGTACTTC.

The chain combines TRBV14 with TRBJ2-1; D is possibly TRBD1 (6 bases). CDR1 is SGHDN and CDR2 is FVKESK in the germline V gene. CDR3 size: 13 residues. Trimming took 6 bases from V and 3 from J, leaving 9 bases between them. This chain's CDR3 is CASRMDSYNEQFF. The CDR3 DNA is TGTGCCAGCAGGATGGACAGCTACAATGAGCAGTTCTTC.

V gene TRBV27 combines with J gene TRBJ2-3; TRBD1 aligns across 10 bases. V lost 5 bases and J lost 3; bases outside the gene matches: 11. The CDR3 loop spans 17 amino acids. Germline values: CDR1 MNHEY, CDR2 SMNVEV (reference sequence). The CDR3 nucleotides read TGTGCCAGCAGTCCACAGATCGACAGGGGGCCTACAGATACGCAGTATTTT. Amino acid sequence: CASSPQIDRGPTDTQYF.